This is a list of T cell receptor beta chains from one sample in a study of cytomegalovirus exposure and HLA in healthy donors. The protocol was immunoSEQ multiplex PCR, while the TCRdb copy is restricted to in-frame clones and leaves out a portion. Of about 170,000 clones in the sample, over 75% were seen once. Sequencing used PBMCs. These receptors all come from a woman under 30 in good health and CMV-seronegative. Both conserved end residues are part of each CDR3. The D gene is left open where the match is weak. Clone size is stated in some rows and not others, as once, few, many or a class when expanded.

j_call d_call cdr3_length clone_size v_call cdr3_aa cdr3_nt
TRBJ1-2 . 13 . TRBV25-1 CASSVGPNYGYTF TGTGCCAGCAGTGTGGGGCCTAACTATGGCTACACCTTC
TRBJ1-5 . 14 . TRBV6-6 CASSAIDRYQPQHF TGTGCCAGCAGCGCAATTGACAGGTATCAGCCCCAGCATTTT
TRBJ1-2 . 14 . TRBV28 CASSLVARARSWTF TGTGCCAGCAGTTTAGTCGCCCGAGCGCGTTCGTGGACCTTC
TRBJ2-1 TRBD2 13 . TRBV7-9 CASTGTSGNEQFF TGTGCCAGCACCGGGACTAGCGGAAATGAGCAGTTCTTC
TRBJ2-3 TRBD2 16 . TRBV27 CASRGTSGGGTDTQYF TGTGCCAGCAGGGGGACTAGCGGGGGAGGTACAGATACGCAGTATTTT
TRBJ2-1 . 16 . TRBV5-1 CASSPDSRGPYNEQFF TGCGCCAGCAGCCCGGACTCCAGGGGTCCCTACAATGAGCAGTTCTTC
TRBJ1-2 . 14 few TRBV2 CASSENGFNYGYTF TGTGCCAGCAGTGAGAACGGTTTTAACTATGGCTACACCTTC
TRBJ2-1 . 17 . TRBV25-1 CASSESMVGGSYNEQFF TGTGCCAGCAGTGAATCGATGGTGGGAGGTAGCTACAATGAGCAGTTCTTC
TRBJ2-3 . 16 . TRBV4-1 CASSPSVTTSTDTQYF TGCGCCAGCAGCCCTAGCGTAACGACTAGCACAGATACGCAGTATTTT
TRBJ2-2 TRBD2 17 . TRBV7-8 CASSFGLAGAHTGELFF TGTGCCAGCAGCTTCGGACTAGCGGGGGCCCACACCGGGGAGCTGTTTTTT
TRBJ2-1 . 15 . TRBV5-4 CASTADSSPYNEQFF TGTGCCAGCACCGCCGACAGCTCGCCCTACAATGAGCAGTTCTTC
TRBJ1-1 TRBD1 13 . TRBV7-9 CASSLTGPAEAFF TGTGCCAGCAGCTTGACAGGGCCGGCTGAAGCTTTCTTT
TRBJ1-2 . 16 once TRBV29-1 CSVKPSRTGSDYGYTF TGCAGCGTAAAACCCAGTCGAACAGGGTCTGACTATGGCTACACCTTC
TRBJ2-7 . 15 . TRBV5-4 CASSPGQFYSYEQYF TGTGCCAGCAGCCCTGGACAGTTTTACTCCTACGAGCAGTACTTC
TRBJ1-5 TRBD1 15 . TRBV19 CASSATRDRAEPQHF TGTGCCAGTAGCGCAACGCGGGACAGGGCTGAGCCCCAGCATTTT